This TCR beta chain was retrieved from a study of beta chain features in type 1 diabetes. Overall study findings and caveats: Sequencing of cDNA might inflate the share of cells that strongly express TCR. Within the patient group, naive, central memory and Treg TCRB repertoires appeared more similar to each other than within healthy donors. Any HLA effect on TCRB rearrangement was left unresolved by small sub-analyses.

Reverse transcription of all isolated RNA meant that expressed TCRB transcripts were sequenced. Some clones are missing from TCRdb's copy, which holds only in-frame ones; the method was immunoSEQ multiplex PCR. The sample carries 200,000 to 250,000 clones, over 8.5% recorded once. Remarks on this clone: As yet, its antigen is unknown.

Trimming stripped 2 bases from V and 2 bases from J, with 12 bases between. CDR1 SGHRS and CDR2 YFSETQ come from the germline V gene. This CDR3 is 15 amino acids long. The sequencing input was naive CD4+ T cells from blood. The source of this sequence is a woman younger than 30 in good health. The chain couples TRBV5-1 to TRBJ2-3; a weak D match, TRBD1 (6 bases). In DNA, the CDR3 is TGCGCCAGCAGCTTCCAGGGGCCAAACACAGATACGCAGTATTTT. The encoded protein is CASSFQGPNTDTQYF.